This T cell receptor (beta chain) derives from a study of Graves' ophthalmopathy and Graves' hyperthyroidism (dated by TCRdb to the late 2010s). Regarding the research as a whole: Peripheral blood samples were taken at the time of initial diagnosis, before any treatment was given. To tell Graves' ophthalmopathy apart from Graves' hyperthyroidism, and to predict which patients would progress to ophthalmopathy, the study relied on TCR beta repertoire signatures. In total, 120 to 150 blood samples were TCR-sequenced: approximately 42 ophthalmopathy, some 75 hyperthyroidism and some 17 hyperthyroidism-to-ophthalmopathy patients. To explore V-J signatures that separate ophthalmopathy from hyperthyroidism, a discovery set of about a hundred patients was enrolled, consisting of under 50 with ophthalmopathy and around 57 with stable hyperthyroidism. An independent validation cohort comprised fewer than 20 hyperthyroidism patients and 15 to 17 patients who later progressed from hyperthyroidism to ophthalmopathy. In over 5 hyperthyroidism patients, the T-cell repertoire of thyroid tissue was compared with the T-cell repertoire of blood. After sampling, hyperthyroidism patients received methimazole starting at 30 mg daily, and ophthalmopathy patients received high-dose intravenous methylprednisolone. The approximately 90 discovery patients were divided at random into training and test sets in a 7:3 ratio.

Hyperthyroidism was defined as stable when no progression to ophthalmopathy occurred within 18 months of follow-up. Hyperthyroidism patients were newly diagnosed, with disease duration under 2 months, and aged 18 to 65 years. Patients were excluded if they had other autoimmune diseases, uncontrolled infections, pregnancy or lactation. Clinical symptoms, serum thyroxine, TRAb, thyroid ultrasound and orbital computed tomography were used for diagnosis. Using Ficoll-Paque density gradient centrifugation, PBMCs were isolated from 9.5 to 10 ml of fresh peripheral blood. Total RNA was extracted with Trizol reagent and quality-checked on an Agilent 2100 Bioanalyzer. Many counts were recorded for this clonotype. It lacks a known antigen. There are no base qualities to consult, and no much larger clone falls within one base. The CDR3 measures 15 amino acids from cysteine to phenylalanine. Only the CDR3 part of the read is kept: 45 bases, read in frame from the first base. The V end loses 7 bases and the J end loses 1 base, and a stretch of 14 bases separates them. CDR1 and CDR2, per the germline V gene, are MNHEY and SVGEGT.

What the study reported, not specific to this receptor: Among expanded thyroid clonotypes with frequency above 0.001, most also showed up in blood, which suggests that blood repertoires may reflect the thyroid immune response. In validation, the model predicted ophthalmopathy progression with less than 71% sensitivity and 72.22% specificity; 12 predicted patients were CT-confirmed with GO in a median of approximately 6.5 months. In cross-validation, the 13-signature model distinguished ophthalmopathy from stable hyperthyroidism with 85% to 90% sensitivity and nearly 82% specificity, and in the test set the corresponding values were roughly 80% and 76%. No statistical method was used to set the sample size in advance, and the investigators knew which group each participant was assigned to.

TCR beta CDR3 regions were amplified from RNA transcripts for repertoire sequencing. A first-round RT-PCR used HTBI primers with the Qiagen OneStep RT-PCR kit, followed by a second-round multiplex PCR, size selection and purification. The libraries underwent paired-end sequencing with 100 bp reads on an Illumina HiSeq2000. As for the original processing: SOAPnuke was used for read processing, and reads with adapters, uncalled bases, a mean Phred below 15, or no exact constant-primer or identifier match were discarded. COPE v1.2.5 was used to merge high-quality paired reads. Each unique nucleotide sequence was treated as a clonotype, and MiTCR v1.1 was used to align the clonotypes to the IMGT TRB V, D and J references. Analysis was restricted to V-J combinations with a frequency above 0.0001, which covered roughly 99% of repertoires. For each V-J combination, a TCR clonal expansion and chaos score was defined as F50 clonal expansion divided by the chaos observed in the TCRdist matrix. Welch's t-statistics and random forest were used to narrow the features down to 13 V-J combinations, which were then fed into a naive Bayes classifier. The similarity between thyroid and blood repertoires was quantified using the Morisita-Horn index. TCRdb handled the public reads itself, with Q25 trimming in fastp and clone calling in MiXCR, and kept productive beta chains. Entries are consolidated by CDR3 protein sequence, retaining the most common genes and DNA. TCRdb, not the original authors, processed these V and J calls. In this sample the table shows hundreds of thousands of distinct CDR3 sequences, 15% of which occur a single time. Of the sample, around 6.6% falls within the top ten clones.

Material for sequencing was peripheral blood. The sequence is built from TRBV6-2 or TRBV6-3 and TRBJ2-4, with TRBD2 as a weak D call on 6 bases. The receptor comes from a woman in her late teens or twenties with stable Graves' hyperthyroidism. Donor details come from another sample of the same person, matched by shared clones. This receptor carries the CDR3 CASTTRDSAKNIQYF. At the DNA level, the sequence is TGTGCCAGCACTACAAGGGACTCCGCCAAAAACATTCAGTACTTC.